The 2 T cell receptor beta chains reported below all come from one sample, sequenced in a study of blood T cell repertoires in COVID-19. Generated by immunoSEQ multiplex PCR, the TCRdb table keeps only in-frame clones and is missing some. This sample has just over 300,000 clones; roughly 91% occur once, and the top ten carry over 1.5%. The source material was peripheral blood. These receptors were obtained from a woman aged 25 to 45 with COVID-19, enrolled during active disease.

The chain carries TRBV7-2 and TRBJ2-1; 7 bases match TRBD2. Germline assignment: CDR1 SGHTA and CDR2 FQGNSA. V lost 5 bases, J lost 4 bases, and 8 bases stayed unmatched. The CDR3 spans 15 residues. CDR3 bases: TGTGCCAGCAGCCCCGGGGCTAGCGGATACAATGAGCAGTTCTTC. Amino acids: CASSPGASGYNEQFF.

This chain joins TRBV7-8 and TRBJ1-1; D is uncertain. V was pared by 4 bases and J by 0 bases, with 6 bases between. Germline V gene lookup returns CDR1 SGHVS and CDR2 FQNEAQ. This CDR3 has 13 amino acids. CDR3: CASSSRVNTEAFF. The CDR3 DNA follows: TGTGCCAGCAGCTCCCGTGTGAACACTGAAGCTTTCTTT. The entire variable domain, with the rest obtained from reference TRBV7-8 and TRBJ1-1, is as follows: GAGVSQSPRYKVAKRGQDVALRCDPISGHVSLFWYQQALGQGPEFLTYFQNEAQLDKSGLPSDRFFAERPEGSVSTLKIQRTQQEDSAVYLCASSSRVNTEAFFGQGTRLTVV.